This T cell receptor (beta chain) derives from a study of cytomegalovirus exposure and HLA in healthy donors. Germline V gives CDR1 SGDLS, CDR2 YYNGEE. With V trimmed by 3 bases and J by 0 bases, 3 bases remained unmatched. The CDR3 is 14 amino acids. PCR employed 60 Vbeta and 13 Jbeta primers. Measured with immunoSEQ multiplex PCR; TCRdb has only the in-frame clones, and not every one. The sample lists 180,000 or so clones, 80% to 90% occurring once. This chain connects TRBV9 to TRBJ2-7; 7 bases line up with TRBD2. Sample: PBMCs. This receptor was obtained from a woman aged 25 to 45 in good health and CMV-seronegative. The CDR3 sequence is CASSAGGYSYEQYF. Written as DNA, the CDR3 is TGTGCCAGCAGCGCCGGGGGGTACTCCTACGAGCAGTACTTC.